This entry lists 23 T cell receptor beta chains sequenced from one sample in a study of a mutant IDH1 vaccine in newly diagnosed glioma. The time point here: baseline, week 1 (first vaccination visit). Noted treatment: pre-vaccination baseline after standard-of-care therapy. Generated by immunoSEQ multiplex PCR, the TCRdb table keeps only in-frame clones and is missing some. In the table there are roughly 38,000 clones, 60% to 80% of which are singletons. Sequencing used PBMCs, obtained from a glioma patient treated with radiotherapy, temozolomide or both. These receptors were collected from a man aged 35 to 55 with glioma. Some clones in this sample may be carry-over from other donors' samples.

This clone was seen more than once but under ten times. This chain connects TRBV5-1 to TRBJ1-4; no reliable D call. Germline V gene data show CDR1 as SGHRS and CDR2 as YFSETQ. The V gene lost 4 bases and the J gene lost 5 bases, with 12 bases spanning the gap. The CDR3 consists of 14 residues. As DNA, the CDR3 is TGCGCCAGCAGCCCCGGGCTTACGAATGAAAAACTGTTTTTT. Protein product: CASSPGLTNEKLFF.

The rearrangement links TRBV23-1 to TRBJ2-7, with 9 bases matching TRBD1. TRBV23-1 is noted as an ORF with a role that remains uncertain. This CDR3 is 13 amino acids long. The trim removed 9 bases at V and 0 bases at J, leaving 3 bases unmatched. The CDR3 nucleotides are TGCGCCAGTGGGGACAGGGTCTCCTACGAGCAGTACTTC. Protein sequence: CASGDRVSYEQYF.

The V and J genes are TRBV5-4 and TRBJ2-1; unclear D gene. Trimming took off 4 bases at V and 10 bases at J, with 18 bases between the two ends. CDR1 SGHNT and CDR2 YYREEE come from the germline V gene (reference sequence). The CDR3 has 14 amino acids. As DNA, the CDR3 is TGTGCCAGCAGCGACCCTACAACAGAGGAGGAGCAGTTCTTC. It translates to CASSDPTTEEEQFF.

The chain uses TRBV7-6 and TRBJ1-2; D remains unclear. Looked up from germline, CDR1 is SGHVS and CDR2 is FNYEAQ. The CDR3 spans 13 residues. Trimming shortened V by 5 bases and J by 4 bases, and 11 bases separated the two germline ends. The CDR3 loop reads CASSHGTVYGYTF. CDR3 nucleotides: TGTGCCAGCAGCCACGGTACAGTCTATGGCTACACCTTC. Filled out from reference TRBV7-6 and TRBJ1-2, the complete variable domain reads GAGVSQSPRYKVTKRGQDVALRCDPISGHVSLYWYRQALGQGPEFLTYFNYEAQQDKSGLPNDRFSAERPEGSISTLTIQRTEQRDSAMYRCASSHGTVYGYTFGSGTRLTVV.

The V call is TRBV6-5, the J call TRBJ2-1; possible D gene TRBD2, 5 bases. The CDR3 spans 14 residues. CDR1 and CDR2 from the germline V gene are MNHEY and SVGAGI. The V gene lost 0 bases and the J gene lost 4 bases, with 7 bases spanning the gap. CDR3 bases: TGTGCCAGCAGTTACTCGGGGAGTTACAATGAGCAGTTCTTC. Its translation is CASSYSGSYNEQFF.

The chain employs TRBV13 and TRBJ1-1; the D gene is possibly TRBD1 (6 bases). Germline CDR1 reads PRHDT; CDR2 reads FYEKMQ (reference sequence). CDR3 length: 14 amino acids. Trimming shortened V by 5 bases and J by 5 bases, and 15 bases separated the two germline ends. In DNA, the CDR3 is TGTGCCAGCAGCCGCGGGGGGGGCAGGACTGAAGCTTTCTTT. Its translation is CASSRGGGRTEAFF.

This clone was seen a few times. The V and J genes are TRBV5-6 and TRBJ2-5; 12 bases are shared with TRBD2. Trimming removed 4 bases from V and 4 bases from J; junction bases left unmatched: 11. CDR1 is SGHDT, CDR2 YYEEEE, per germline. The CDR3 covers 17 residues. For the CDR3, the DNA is TGTGCCAGCAGCGCTTTCTCTAGCGGGGGGGTCGGAGAGACCCAGTACTTC. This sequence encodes CASSAFSSGGVGETQYF.

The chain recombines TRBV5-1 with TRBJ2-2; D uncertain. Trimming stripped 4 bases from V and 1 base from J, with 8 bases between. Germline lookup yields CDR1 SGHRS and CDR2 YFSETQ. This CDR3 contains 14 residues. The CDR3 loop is CASSPLVNTGELFF. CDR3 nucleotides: TGCGCCAGCAGCCCTTTGGTGAACACCGGGGAGCTGTTTTTT.

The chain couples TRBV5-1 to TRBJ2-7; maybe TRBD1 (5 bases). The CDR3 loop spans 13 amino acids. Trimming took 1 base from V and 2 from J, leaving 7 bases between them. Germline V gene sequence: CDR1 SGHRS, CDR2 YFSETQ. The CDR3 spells CASSLLQAYEQYF. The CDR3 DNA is TGCGCCAGCAGCTTGTTACAGGCCTACGAGCAGTACTTC.

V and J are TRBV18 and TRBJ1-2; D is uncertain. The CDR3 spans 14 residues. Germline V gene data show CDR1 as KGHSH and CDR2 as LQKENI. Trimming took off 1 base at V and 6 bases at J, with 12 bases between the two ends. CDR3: CASSPLDRRDGYTF. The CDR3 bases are TGTGCCAGCTCACCACTCGACCGAAGGGATGGCTACACCTTC.

The CDR3 protein is CASSRLGQGQETQYF. For the CDR3, the DNA is TGTGCCAGCAGCCGGCTAGGACAGGGCCAAGAGACCCAGTACTTC. The chain uses TRBV7-9 and TRBJ2-5; TRBD1 aligns across 8 bases. Germline CDR1 and CDR2: SEHNR and FQNEAQ (reference sequence). Trimming cost V 5 bases and J 1 base; bases outside gene matches: 6. The CDR3 has 15 amino acids.

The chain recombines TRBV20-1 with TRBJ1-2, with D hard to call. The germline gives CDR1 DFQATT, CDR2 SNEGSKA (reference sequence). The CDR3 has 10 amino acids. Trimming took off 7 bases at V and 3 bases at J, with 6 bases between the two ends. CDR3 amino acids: CSVQDYGYTF. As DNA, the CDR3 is TGCAGTGTTCAGGACTATGGCTACACCTTC.

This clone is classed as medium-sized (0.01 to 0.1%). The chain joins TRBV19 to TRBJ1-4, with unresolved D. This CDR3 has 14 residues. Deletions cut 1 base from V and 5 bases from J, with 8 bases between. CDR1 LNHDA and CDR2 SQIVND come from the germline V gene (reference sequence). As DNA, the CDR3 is TGTGCCAGTAGTATAGGGGCAGAAAATGAAAAACTGTTTTTT. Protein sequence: CASSIGAENEKLFF.

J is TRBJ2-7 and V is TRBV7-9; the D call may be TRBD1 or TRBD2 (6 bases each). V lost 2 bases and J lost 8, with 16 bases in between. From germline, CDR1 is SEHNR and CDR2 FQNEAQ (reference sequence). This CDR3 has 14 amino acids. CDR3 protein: CASSLLTGAKQQYF. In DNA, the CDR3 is TGTGCCAGCAGCTTATTGACGGGGGCAAAGCAGCAGTACTTC.

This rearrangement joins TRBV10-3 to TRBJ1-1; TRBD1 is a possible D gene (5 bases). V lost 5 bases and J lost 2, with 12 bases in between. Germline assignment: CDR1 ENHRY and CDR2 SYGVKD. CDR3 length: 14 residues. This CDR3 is CAISSGRENTEAFF. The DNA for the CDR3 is TGTGCCATCAGTTCTGGCAGGGAAAACACTGAAGCTTTCTTT.

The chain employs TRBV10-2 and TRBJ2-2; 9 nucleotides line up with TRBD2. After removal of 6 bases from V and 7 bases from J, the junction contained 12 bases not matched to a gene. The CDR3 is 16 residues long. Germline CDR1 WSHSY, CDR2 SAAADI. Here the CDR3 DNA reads TGCGCCAGCAGAGGGGGCGGGGGGGCCTCGGGCGGGGAGCTGTTTTTT. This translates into CASRGGGGASGGELFF.

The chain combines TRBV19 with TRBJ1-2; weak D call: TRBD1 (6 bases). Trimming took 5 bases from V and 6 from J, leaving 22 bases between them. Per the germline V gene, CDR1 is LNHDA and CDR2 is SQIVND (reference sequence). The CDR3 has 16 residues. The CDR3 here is CASSDQDSLIIHGYTF. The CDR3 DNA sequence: TGTGCCAGTAGTGACCAGGACAGTCTGATAATCCATGGCTACACCTTC.

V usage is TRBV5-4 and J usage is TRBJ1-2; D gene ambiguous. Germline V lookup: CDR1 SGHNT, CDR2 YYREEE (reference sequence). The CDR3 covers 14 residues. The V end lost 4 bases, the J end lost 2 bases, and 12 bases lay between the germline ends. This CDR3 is CASSGIEGNYGYTF. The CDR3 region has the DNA TGTGCCAGCAGCGGTATAGAAGGGAACTATGGCTACACCTTC.

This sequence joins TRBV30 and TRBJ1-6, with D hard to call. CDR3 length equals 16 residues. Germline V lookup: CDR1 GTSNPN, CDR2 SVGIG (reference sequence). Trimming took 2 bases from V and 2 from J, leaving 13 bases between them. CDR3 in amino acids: CAWSNEEVAYNSPLHF. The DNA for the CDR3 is TGTGCCTGGAGTAACGAGGAAGTAGCCTATAATTCACCCCTCCACTTT. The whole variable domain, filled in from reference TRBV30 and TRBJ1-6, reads SQTIHQWPATLVQPVGSPLSLECTVEGTSNPNLYWYRQAAGRGLQLLFYSVGIGQISSEVPQNLSASRPQDRQFILSSKKLLLSDSGFYLCAWSNEEVAYNSPLHFGNGTRLTVT.

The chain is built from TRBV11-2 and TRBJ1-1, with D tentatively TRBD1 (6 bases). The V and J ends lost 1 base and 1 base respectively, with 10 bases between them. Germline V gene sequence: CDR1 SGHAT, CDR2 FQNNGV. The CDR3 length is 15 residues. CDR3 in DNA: TGTGCCAGCAGCTTAGTGGGGGGCGGGAACACTGAAGCTTTCTTT. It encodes CASSLVGGGNTEAFF.

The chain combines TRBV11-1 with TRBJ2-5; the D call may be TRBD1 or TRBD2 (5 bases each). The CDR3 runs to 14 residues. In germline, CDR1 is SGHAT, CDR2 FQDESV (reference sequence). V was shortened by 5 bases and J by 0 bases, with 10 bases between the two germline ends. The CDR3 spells CASSPGRNQETQYF. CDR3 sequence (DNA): TGTGCCAGCAGCCCGGGACGGAACCAAGAGACCCAGTACTTC.

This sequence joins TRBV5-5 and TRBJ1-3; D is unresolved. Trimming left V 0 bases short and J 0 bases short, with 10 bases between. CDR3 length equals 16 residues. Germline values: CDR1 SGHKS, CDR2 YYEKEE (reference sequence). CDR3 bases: TGTGCCAGCAGCTTGGATCTGATAACCTCTGGAAACACCATATATTTT. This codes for CASSLDLITSGNTIYF.

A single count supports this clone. The CDR3 protein is CASSLSMKDEQYF. The DNA of the CDR3 is TGTGCCAGCAGTTTATCGATGAAGGACGAGCAGTACTTC. This chain connects TRBV27 to TRBJ2-7; D is ambiguous. CDR3 length: 13 amino acids. The germline V gene has CDR1 MNHEY and CDR2 SMNVEV (reference sequence). The V and J ends lost 0 bases and 5 bases respectively, with 8 bases between them.